A single sample is the source of the 9 T cell receptor beta chains below, sequenced in a study of T cells in Graves' hyperthyroidism and ophthalmopathy. There were TCR beta CDR3 regions amplified from RNA transcripts. In the first-round RT-PCR of the TCR CDR3, the HTBI primer set was used. TCRdb re-called the multiplex PCR reads with MiXCR, one entry per CDR3 protein. The sample contains hundreds of thousands of distinct CDR3 sequences, around 13% of which appear only once. The material sequenced was blood. The origin of the receptors is a woman between 18 and 30 years old with Graves' hyperthyroidism.

This clonotype has ten or more counts. The chain has TRBV24-1 and TRBJ2-1; TRBD2 agrees at 9 bases. Germline lookup yields CDR1 KGHDR and CDR2 SFDVKD. CDR3 length: 17 amino acids. The junction had 15 bases not matched to a gene; V was cut back by 8 bases and J by 5 bases. CDR3 coding DNA: TGTGCCACCAATTGGACTAGCGACAAACCGTGTAACAATGAGCAGTTCTTC. It translates to CATNWTSDKPCNNEQFF.

This clonotype was recorded at least ten times. This chain's CDR3 is CASSPGQGYSNEQFF. CDR3 DNA sequence: TGTGCCAGCAGCCCGGGACAGGGGTATAGCAATGAGCAGTTCTTC. This chain uses TRBV12-3 or TRBV12-4 with TRBJ2-1; the match to TRBD1 covers 10 bases. Trimming at V came to 6 bases and at J to 6 bases, leaving 8 bases not matched to a gene. The CDR3 sequence is 15 residues long.

This clonotype was observed at least ten times. J is TRBJ2-5 and V is TRBV10-3; maybe TRBD2 (6 bases). V was shortened by 10 bases and J by 5 bases, with 20 bases between the two germline ends. Germline V gene data show CDR1 as ENHRY and CDR2 as SYGVKD. The CDR3 contains 14 residues. The CDR3 loop is CATKVTGVGETQYF. The CDR3 DNA reads as TGTGCCACCAAGGTGACGGGAGTGGGTGAGACCCAGTACTTC.

This clonotype was picked up many times. The CDR3 DNA is TGTGCCATCAGTGGGACGGGGAACACTGAAGCTTTCTTT. As protein: CAISGTGNTEAFF. This chain joins TRBV10-3 and TRBJ1-1; D is uncertain. V gave up 4 bases and J gave up 1 base, with 7 bases separating them. This CDR3 is built from 13 residues. Germline lookup yields CDR1 ENHRY and CDR2 SYGVKD.

The chain is built from TRBV7-9 and TRBJ2-5; 9 bases line up with TRBD2. CDR3 size: 16 residues. Trimming cost V 3 bases and J 3 bases; bases outside gene matches: 8. Germline V CDR1 and CDR2: SEHNR, FQNEAQ (reference sequence). Written as DNA, the CDR3 is TGTGCCAGCAGCTTTCAACCGGGACTAGCTAAAGAGACCCAGTACTTC. Its translation: CASSFQPGLAKETQYF.

This clonotype was observed many times. The chain uses TRBV7-2 and TRBJ2-7; the D gene is possibly TRBD2 (5 bases). This CDR3 spans 12 amino acids. V lost 5 bases and J lost 3, with 8 bases in between. Per the germline V gene, CDR1 is SGHTA and CDR2 is FQGNSA. The CDR3 nucleotides read TGTGCCAGCAGCCTCAGCGGCTACGAGCAGTACTTC. Protein product: CASSLSGYEQYF.

This chain connects TRBV7-8 to TRBJ2-7, with a tentative D call TRBD2 (6 bases). The CDR3 is 15 residues long. V was clipped by 1 base and J by 6 bases, with 16 bases between them. Germline V gene sequence: CDR1 SGHVS, CDR2 FQNEAQ. The CDR3 loop reads CASSLVAATGGEQYF. In DNA form, the CDR3 reads TGTGCCAGCAGCTTAGTTGCGGCTACCGGGGGCGAGCAGTACTTC.

This clonotype was seen many times. The chain has TRBV28 and TRBJ1-1; D is uncertain. In germline, CDR1 is MDHEN, CDR2 SYDVKM. The V end was cut by 10 bases, the J end by 6 bases, with 9 bases between. The CDR3 covers 10 residues. The CDR3 coding sequence is TGTGCCATAGGGCGCGCTGAAGCTTTCTTT. It specifies CAIGRAEAFF.

This clonotype was counted at least ten times. The chain combines TRBV20-1 with TRBJ1-1, with D hard to call. Per germline, CDR1 DFQATT and CDR2 SNEGSKA (reference sequence). The V gene lost 8 bases and the J gene lost 7 bases, with 14 bases spanning the gap. The CDR3 has 11 amino acids. CDR3 residues: CSTNRVFEAFF. The CDR3 DNA sequence: TGCAGTACCAATCGAGTGTTTGAAGCTTTCTTT.